This T cell receptor beta chain originates from a study of tumor and adjacent non-tumor tissue in lung cancer. Looking at the study overall: Patients comprised eleven to twelve adenocarcinoma, a couple of squamous cell carcinoma and 1 small cell lung cancer. Samples averaged roughly 4.3 million productive TCRbeta reads each.

CDR3 length: 16 residues. The germline V gene has CDR1 SGHNT and CDR2 YENEEA. RNA was extracted from bulk tissue without any cell sorting. As concerns this clonotype: One end of the junction is discordant with germline, which a read error may explain.

TCRbeta libraries were built with three rounds of nested PCR, modified from ARM-PCR. Using its own MiXCR run on the multiplex PCR reads, TCRdb lists one record per CDR3 protein. The table has over 130,000 distinct CDR3 sequences, approximately 66% seen once; the top ten hold roughly 18%. Sequenced: lung tumor tissue. V is TRBV11-3 and J is TRBJ2-3; 12 nucleotides align to TRBD2. The source of this sequence is a man aged 60-69 years with small cell lung cancer. The CDR3 loop is CASTGTSGSSTDTQYF. Written as DNA, the CDR3 is TGTGCCAGCACCGGGACTAGCGGGTCTAGCACAGATACGCAATATTTT.